Included here is one T cell receptor beta chain sequence, with context. Its antigen remains unknown. The entry originates in a study of vaccination and CD4 T cells after COVID-19. The Oncomine TCR Beta short-read assay was applied to DNA of cultured CD4+ T cells. TCRdb redid the calling of the PCR reads with MiXCR, one entry per CDR3 protein. The table includes over 15,000 distinct CDR3 sequences, 46% detected once. The germline V and J ends were trimmed by 7 bases and 2 bases, with 11 bases remaining between them. Germline V gene sequence: CDR1 MNHEY, CDR2 SVGEGT. The CDR3 consists of 13 residues. The treatment: roughly ten-day PBMC culture with coronavirus spike peptide pools or control peptides (ViraFEST assay).

Sequenced material: CD4+ T cells from blood, cultured in vitro, taken after SARS-CoV-2 vaccination. The clonotype comes from a human donor who had recovered from COVID-19. The V call is TRBV6-2 or TRBV6-3, the J call TRBJ1-1; possibly TRBD1 for D (6 bases). CDR3 region: CASKPGHNTEAFF. The CDR3 DNA reads TGTGCCAGCAAGCCGGGACACAACACTGAAGCTTTCTTT.